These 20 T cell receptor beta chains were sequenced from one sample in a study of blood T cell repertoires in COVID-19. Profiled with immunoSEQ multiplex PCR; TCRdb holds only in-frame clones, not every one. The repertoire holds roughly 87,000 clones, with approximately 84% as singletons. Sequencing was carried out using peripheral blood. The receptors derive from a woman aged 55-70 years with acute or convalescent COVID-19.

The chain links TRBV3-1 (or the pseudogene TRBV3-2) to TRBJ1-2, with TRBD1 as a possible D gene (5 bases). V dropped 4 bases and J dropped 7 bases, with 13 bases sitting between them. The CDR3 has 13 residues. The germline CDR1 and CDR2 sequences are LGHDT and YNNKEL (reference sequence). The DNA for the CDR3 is TGTGCCAGCAGCCTCGGGCAGGGATCTGGCTACACCTTC. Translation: CASSLGQGSGYTF.

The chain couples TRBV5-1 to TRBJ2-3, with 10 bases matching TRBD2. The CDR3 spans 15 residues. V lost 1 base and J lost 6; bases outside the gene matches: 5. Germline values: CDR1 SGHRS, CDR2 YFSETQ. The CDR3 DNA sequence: TGCGCCAGCAGCTTGTTCACTAGCGGGGCCGATACGCAGTATTTT. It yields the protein CASSLFTSGADTQYF.

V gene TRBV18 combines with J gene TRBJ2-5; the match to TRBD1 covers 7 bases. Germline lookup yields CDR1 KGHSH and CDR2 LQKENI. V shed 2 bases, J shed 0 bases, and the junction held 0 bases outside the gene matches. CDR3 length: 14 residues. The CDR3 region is CASSPTGDQETQYF. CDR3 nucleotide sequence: TGTGCCAGCTCACCAACAGGGGACCAAGAGACCCAGTACTTC.

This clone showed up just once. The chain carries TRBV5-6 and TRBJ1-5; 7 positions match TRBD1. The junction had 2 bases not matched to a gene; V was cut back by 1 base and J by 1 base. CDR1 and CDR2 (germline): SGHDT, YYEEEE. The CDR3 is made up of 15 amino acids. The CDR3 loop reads CASSLQGGSNQPQHF. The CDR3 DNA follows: TGTGCCAGCAGCTTGCAAGGGGGCAGCAATCAGCCCCAGCATTTT.

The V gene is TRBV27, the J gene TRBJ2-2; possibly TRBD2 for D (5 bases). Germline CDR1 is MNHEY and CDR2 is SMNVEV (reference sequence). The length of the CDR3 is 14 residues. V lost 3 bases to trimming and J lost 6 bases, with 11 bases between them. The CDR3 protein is CASSLGSAAGELFF. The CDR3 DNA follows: TGTGCCAGCAGTTTGGGTAGCGCCGCCGGGGAGCTGTTTTTT.

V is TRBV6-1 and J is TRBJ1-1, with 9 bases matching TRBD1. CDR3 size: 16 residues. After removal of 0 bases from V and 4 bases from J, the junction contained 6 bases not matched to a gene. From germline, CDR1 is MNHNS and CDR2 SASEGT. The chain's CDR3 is CASSEATGGSFTEAFF. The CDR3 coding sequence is TGTGCCAGCAGTGAAGCAACAGGGGGCTCCTTCACTGAAGCTTTCTTT.

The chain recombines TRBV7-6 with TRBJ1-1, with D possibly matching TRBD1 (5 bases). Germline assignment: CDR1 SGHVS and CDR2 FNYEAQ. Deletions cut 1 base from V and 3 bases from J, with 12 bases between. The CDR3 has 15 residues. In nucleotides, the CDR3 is TGTGCCAGCAGCTTAGTAGGGGATAGGGACACTGAAGCTTTCTTT. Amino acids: CASSLVGDRDTEAFF. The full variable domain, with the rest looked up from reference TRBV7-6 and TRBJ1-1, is GAGVSQSPRYKVTKRGQDVALRCDPISGHVSLYWYRQALGQGPEFLTYFNYEAQQDKSGLPNDRFSAERPEGSISTLTIQRTEQRDSAMYRCASSLVGDRDTEAFFGQGTRLTVV.

CDR3 nucleotides: TGTGCCAGCAGCCTCATGAGAGGCTCCTACGAGCAGTACTTC. Its protein is CASSLMRGSYEQYF. V gene TRBV13 combines with J gene TRBJ2-7; the D is unclear. The CDR3 has 14 residues. Trimming pared 5 bases from V and 0 bases from J, leaving 11 bases between. Germline V lookup: CDR1 PRHDT, CDR2 FYEKMQ (reference sequence).

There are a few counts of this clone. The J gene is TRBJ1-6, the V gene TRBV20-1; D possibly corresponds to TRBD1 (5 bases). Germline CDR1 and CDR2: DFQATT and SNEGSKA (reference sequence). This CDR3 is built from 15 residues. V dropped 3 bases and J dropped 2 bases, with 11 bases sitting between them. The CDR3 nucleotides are TGCAGTGCTAGTCGCGAAGGGGCCTATAATTCACCCCTCCACTTT. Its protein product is CSASREGAYNSPLHF.

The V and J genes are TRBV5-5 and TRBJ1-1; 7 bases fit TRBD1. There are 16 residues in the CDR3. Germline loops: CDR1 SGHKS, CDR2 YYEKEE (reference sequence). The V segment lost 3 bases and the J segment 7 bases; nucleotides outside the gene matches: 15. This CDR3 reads CASSWETGPVTGEAFF. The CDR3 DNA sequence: TGTGCCAGCAGCTGGGAGACAGGGCCGGTAACGGGTGAAGCTTTCTTT.

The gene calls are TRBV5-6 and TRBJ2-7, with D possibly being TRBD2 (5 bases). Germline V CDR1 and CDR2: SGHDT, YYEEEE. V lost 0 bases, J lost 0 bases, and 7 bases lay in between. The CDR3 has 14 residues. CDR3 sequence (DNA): TGTGCCAGCAGCTTGGGTAGCGACTCCTACGAGCAGTACTTC. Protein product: CASSLGSDSYEQYF.

The CDR3 DNA reads as TGTGCCAGTAATATCGGACAGAACACTGAAGCTTTCTTT. It yields the protein CASNIGQNTEAFF. The V call is TRBV19, the J call TRBJ1-1, with D possibly matching TRBD1 (5 bases). This CDR3 is built from 13 residues. Germline-derived CDR1 and CDR2 are LNHDA and SQIVND (reference sequence). The V end lost 7 bases, the J end lost 1 base, and 10 bases lay between the germline ends. Full variable domain (missing parts from reference TRBV19 and TRBJ1-1): DGGITQSPKYLFRKEGQNVTLSCEQNLNHDAMYWYRQDPGQGLRLIYYSQIVNDFQKGDIAEGYSVSREKKESFPLTVTSAQKNPTAFYLCASNIGQNTEAFFGQGTRLTVV.

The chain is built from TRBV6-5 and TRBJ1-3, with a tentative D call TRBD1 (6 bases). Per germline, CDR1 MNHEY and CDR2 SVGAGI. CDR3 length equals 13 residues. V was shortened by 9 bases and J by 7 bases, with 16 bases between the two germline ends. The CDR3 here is CASTGRQGNTIYF. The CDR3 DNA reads TGTGCCAGTACTGGACGCCAGGGGAACACCATATATTTT.

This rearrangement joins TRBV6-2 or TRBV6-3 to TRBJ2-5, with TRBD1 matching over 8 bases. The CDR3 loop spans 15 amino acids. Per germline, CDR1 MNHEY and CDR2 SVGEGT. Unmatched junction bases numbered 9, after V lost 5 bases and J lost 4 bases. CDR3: CASSALTGVGETQYF. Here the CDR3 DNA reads TGTGCCAGCAGTGCCTTGACAGGGGTTGGAGAGACCCAGTACTTC.

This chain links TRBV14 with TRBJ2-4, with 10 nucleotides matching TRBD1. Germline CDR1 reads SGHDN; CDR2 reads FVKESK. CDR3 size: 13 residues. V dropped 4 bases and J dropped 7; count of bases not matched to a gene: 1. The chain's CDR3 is CASSRQGANIQYF. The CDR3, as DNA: TGTGCCAGCAGCCGACAGGGGGCGAACATTCAGTACTTC.

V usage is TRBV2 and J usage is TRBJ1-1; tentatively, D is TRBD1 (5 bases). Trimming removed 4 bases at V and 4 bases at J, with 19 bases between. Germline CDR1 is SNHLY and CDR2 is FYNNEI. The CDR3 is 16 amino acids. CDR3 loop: CASSALGGGVGTEAFF. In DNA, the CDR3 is TGTGCCAGCAGTGCCCTGGGGGGGGGTGTAGGCACTGAAGCTTTCTTT.

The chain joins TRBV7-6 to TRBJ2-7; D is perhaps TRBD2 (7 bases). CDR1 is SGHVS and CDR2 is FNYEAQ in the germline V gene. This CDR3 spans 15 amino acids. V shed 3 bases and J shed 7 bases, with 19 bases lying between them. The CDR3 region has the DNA TGTGCCAGCAGCTTCCGGTTGGGGGAGGGGGGAGAGCAGTACTTC. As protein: CASSFRLGEGGEQYF.

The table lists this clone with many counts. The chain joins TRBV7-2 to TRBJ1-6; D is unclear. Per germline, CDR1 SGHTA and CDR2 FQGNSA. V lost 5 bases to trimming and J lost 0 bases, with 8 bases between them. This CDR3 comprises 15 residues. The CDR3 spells CASSAGRSYNSPLHF. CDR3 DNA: TGTGCCAGCAGCGCGGGCCGCTCCTATAATTCACCCCTCCACTTT.

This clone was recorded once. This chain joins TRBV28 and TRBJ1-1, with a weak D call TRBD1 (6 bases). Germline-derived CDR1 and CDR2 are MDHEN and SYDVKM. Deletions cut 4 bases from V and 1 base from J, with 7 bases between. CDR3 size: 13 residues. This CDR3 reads CASSSQGNTEAFF. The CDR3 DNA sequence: TGTGCCAGCAGTTCACAGGGGAACACTGAAGCTTTCTTT.

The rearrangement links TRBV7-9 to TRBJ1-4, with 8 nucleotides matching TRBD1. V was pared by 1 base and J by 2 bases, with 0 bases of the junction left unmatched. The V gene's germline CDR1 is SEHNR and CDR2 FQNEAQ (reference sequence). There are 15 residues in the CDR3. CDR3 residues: CASSLGQGTNEKLFF. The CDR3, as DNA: TGTGCCAGCAGCTTAGGACAGGGGACTAATGAAAAACTGTTTTTT. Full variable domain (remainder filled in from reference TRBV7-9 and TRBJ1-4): DTGVSQNPRHKITKRGQNVTFRCDPISEHNRLYWYRQTLGQGPEFLTYFQNEAQLEKSRLLSDRFSAERPKGSFSTLEIQRTEQGDSAMYLCASSLGQGTNEKLFFGSGTQLSVL.